A selection of T cell receptor beta chains follows, all from one sample in a study of CD8 T cells in ankylosing spondylitis. MiXCR, run by TCRdb on the 5' RACE reads, gives a single entry per CDR3 protein. Of 350,000 to 400,000 distinct CDR3 sequences listed, around 20% are singletons. The material sequenced was blood, either unsorted or a sorted T cell fraction (not recorded which). The receptors were gathered from a male donor with ankylosing spondylitis or in good health (not recorded which). Both conserved end residues are part of each CDR3. The D gene is left open where the match is weak. Clone size, where shown, is once, few, many, or a class for clones that have expanded.

j_call,d_call,clone_size,v_call,cdr3_aa,cdr3_nt
TRBJ2-1,NA,NA,TRBV7-2,CASSLVGSGTPDYNEQFF,TGTGCCAGCAGCTTAGTGGGTTCCGGGACACCCGACTACAATGAGCAGTTCTTC
TRBJ2-2,NA,few,TRBV12-3/TRBV12-4,CASSFFLVGEGELFF,TGTGCCAGCAGTTTTTTCTTGGTGGGAGAGGGGGAGCTGTTTTTT
TRBJ1-3,TRBD1,few,TRBV11-2,CASSLTGGSGNTIYF,TGTGCCAGCAGCTTAACAGGGGGCTCTGGAAACACCATATATTTT
TRBJ2-3,TRBD2,few,TRBV28,CASSSLGLADTQYF,TGTGCCAGCAGTTCCCTGGGACTAGCGGATACGCAGTATTTT
TRBJ1-1,NA,few,TRBV7-9,CASSRTENTEVFF,TGTGCCAGCAGCCGGACCGAGAACACTGAAGTTTTCTTT
TRBJ2-7,NA,many,TRBV29-1,CSVTQGAGYEQYF,TGCAGCGTAACTCAGGGAGCGGGTTACGAGCAGTACTTC
TRBJ2-7,NA,NA,TRBV12-3/TRBV12-4,CASSLGLARDYEQYF,TGTGCCAGCAGTTTAGGGCTCGCCAGGGACTACGAGCAGTACTTC
TRBJ2-7,TRBD1,NA,TRBV27,CASTYATGASYEQYF,TGTGCCAGCACCTATGCGACAGGGGCGTCCTACGAGCAGTACTTC
TRBJ2-7,TRBD1,NA,TRBV12-5,CASGLEGQLEQYF,TGTGCTAGTGGTTTGGAGGGACAGTTAGAGCAGTACTTC
TRBJ2-7,TRBD1,many,TRBV7-3,CASSFDRGYEQYF,TGTGCCAGCAGCTTCGACAGGGGCTACGAGCAGTACTTC
TRBJ2-2,NA,few,TRBV30,CAWGRLGIGTGELFF,TGTGCCTGGGGGCGACTGGGAATCGGCACCGGGGAGCTGTTTTTT
TRBJ2-5,TRBD2,NA,TRBV7-9,CASSPLTSAETQYF,TGTGCCAGCAGCCCCCTGACTAGCGCAGAGACCCAGTACTTC
TRBJ1-2,TRBD1,few,TRBV4-1,CASSQEMGQANGYTF,TGCGCCAGCAGCCAAGAAATGGGACAGGCCAATGGCTACACCTTC
TRBJ2-1,NA,NA,TRBV18,CASSPSGSTYNEQFF,TGTGCCAGCTCACCCTCAGGGTCTACCTACAATGAGCAGTTCTTC
TRBJ2-7,NA,few,TRBV9,CASSGEEGLHEQYF,TGTGCCAGCAGTGGCGAGGAAGGACTCCACGAGCAGTACTTC
TRBJ1-2,TRBD1,many,TRBV29-1,CSVDPRTGISHGYTF,TGCAGCGTTGACCCAAGGACAGGGATAAGCCATGGCTACACCTTC
TRBJ2-2,TRBD1,NA,TRBV7-9,CASSFSYGQGNTGELFF,TGTGCCAGCAGCTTCTCGTACGGACAGGGGAACACCGGGGAGCTGTTTTTT
TRBJ2-7,NA,few,TRBV7-9,CASSKQGWEQYF,TGTGCCAGCAGCAAACAGGGTTGGGAGCAGTACTTC
TRBJ2-1,NA,NA,TRBV29-1,CSVERRNNEQFF,TGCAGCGTTGAGCGGCGAAACAATGAGCAGTTCTTC
TRBJ1-2,NA,NA,TRBV9,CASSVQQGGYTF,TGTGCCAGCAGCGTACAGCAGGGGGGCTACACCTTC
TRBJ2-7,NA,few,TRBV3-1,CASSQTETSYEQYF,TGTGCCAGCAGCCAAACAGAGACCTCCTACGAGCAGTACTTC
TRBJ2-5,TRBD2,NA,TRBV28,CASRPIPGLAAQETQYF,TGTGCCAGCAGACCTATTCCGGGACTAGCGGCGCAAGAGACCCAGTACTTC
TRBJ1-5,NA,NA,TRBV4-1,CASSLSTGLGNQPQHF,TGCGCCAGCAGCCTCTCTACAGGGTTGGGCAATCAGCCCCAGCATTTT